This T cell receptor (beta chain) is drawn from a study of T cell repertoires in cytomegalovirus infection (dated by TCRdb to the late 2010s). At the level of the whole study: Donor HLA type was relevant to the analysis, because carriage of CMV infection together with the matching HLA type was indicated by public TCR beta signatures.

V lost 4 bases and J lost 0 bases; the stretch between them is 6 bases long. The germline V gene yields SGHTA for CDR1 and FQGNSA for CDR2. The CDR3 spans 13 residues, from the cysteine through the phenylalanine. Only the CDR3 part of the read is kept: 39 bases, read in frame from the first base. Sequencer: Illumina HiSeq 1500. TCRdb reprocessed the public reads (quality trimming at Q25 with fastp, clone calling with MiXCR) and kept in-frame beta chains. Each entry is one CDR3 protein sequence, shown with its most common DNA and genes. In all, the sample holds roughly 130,000 distinct CDR3 sequences, and more than 7% of those were seen once. The ten largest clones take up around 10% of the sample. Results and caveats for the whole study, not just this receptor: In both this cohort and an independent cohort of 350 to 400 donors, the cumulative frequency of public TCR beta family members distinguished carriers of CMV infection plus the relevant HLA type. The ex vivo response was dominated by HLA-C-restricted CMV-specific TCR beta clonotypes, and the single most frequent clonotype in two of eight donors was supplied by these HLA-C-restricted clonotypes.

This clonotype was picked up many times. Its antigen remains undetermined. Qualities for individual bases were not recorded, and no much larger clone is one base off. Recombination connected TRBV7-2 to TRBJ1-2; confidence is insufficient to name the D gene. This clonotype was sampled from a human donor in good health (CMV status not recorded). Some clones in this sample may be carry-over from other donors' samples. The source material was PBMCs. In nucleotides, the sequence is TGTGCCAGCAGCTCCGGAACTAACTATGGCTACACCTTC. This codes for CASSSGTNYGYTF.